Listed here are 9 T cell receptor beta chains from one sample, sequenced in a study of T cell responses to AZD1222 COVID-19 vaccine. Assay: immunoSEQ multiplex PCR; the TCRdb copy retains only in-frame clones and omits some. The data show some 120,000 clones, approximately 90% seen once. The material was peripheral blood, obtained on day 0 of MenACWY control vaccination. These receptor sequences come from an adult in good health.

The gene calls are TRBV7-3 and TRBJ2-1; TRBD2 aligns across 11 bases. The CDR3 extends over 14 amino acids. The J segment lost 5 bases and the V segment lost 5 bases, leaving 2 bases of the junction unmatched. Germline CDR1 reads SGHTA; CDR2 reads FQGTGA. CDR3 nucleotides: TGTGCCAGCAGCCCGACTAGCGGGGACAATGAGCAGTTCTTC. It translates to CASSPTSGDNEQFF.

In its sample, this clone was seen once. The J gene is TRBJ2-7, the V gene TRBV3-1 (or the pseudogene TRBV3-2), with 8 positions matching TRBD1. The CDR3 extends over 14 amino acids. Germline V gives CDR1 LGHDT, CDR2 YNNKEL (reference sequence). Unmatched junction bases numbered 3, after V lost 5 bases and J lost 0 bases. CDR3: CASSRDRISYEQYF. Written as DNA, the CDR3 is TGTGCCAGCAGCAGGGACAGGATCTCCTACGAGCAGTACTTC.

For the CDR3, the DNA is TGTGCCAGCAGCCATCCGAGATTGGGTAGCGGGAGGGCCGGCACCTACGAGCAGTACTTC. It is translated as CASSHPRLGSGRAGTYEQYF. J is TRBJ2-7 and V is TRBV3-1 (or the pseudogene TRBV3-2); 11 bases line up with TRBD2. This CDR3 has 20 amino acids. Germline lookup yields CDR1 LGHDT and CDR2 YNNKEL (reference sequence). With V trimmed by 3 bases and J by 2 bases, 18 bases remained unmatched.

This chain links TRBV11-2 with TRBJ2-3; 7 bases line up with TRBD2. The germline CDR1 and CDR2 sequences are SGHAT and FQNNGV. The CDR3 has 15 residues. The V gene end was trimmed by 5 bases and the J gene end by 4 bases; junction bases not matched to a gene: 9. DNA for the CDR3: TGTGCCAGCAGCCGACGGGGACTATTCCCAGATACGCAGTATTTT. Amino acids: CASSRRGLFPDTQYF.

This clone was counted between two and nine times. The J gene is TRBJ2-2, the V gene TRBV4-1; TRBD1 matches at 10 bases. Germline CDR1 and CDR2: MGHRA and YSYEKL. V lost 4 bases and J lost 6; bases outside the gene matches: 5. CDR3 size: 15 residues. The CDR3 nucleotides are TGCGCCAGCAGCCTCGGACAGGGGGACTCCGGGGAGCTGTTTTTT. Translating gives CASSLGQGDSGELFF.

V is TRBV2 and J is TRBJ1-1; the D is unclear. Germline CDR1 reads SNHLY; CDR2 reads FYNNEI. Trimming removed 2 bases at V and 6 bases at J, with 10 bases between. This CDR3 contains 13 residues. The CDR3 loop is CASSERTTSEAFF. The CDR3 DNA is TGTGCCAGCAGTGAACGCACGACATCTGAAGCTTTCTTT.

The chain links TRBV6-6 to TRBJ1-5, with a tentative D call TRBD1 (6 bases). The ends were cut back, 7 bases at V and 5 bases at J, with 12 bases in the middle. This CDR3 contains 13 residues. Germline CDR1 MNHNY, CDR2 SVGAGI (reference sequence). The CDR3 DNA sequence: TGTGCCAGCACCGCGGGGGCGGATCAGCCCCAGCATTTT. It codes for CASTAGADQPQHF.

The chain joins TRBV24-1 to TRBJ1-1; no firm D call. V was cut by 10 bases and J by 0 bases, with 8 bases left in between. Germline lookup yields CDR1 KGHDR and CDR2 SFDVKD. The CDR3 totals 12 residues. The CDR3 sequence: CATWTVNTEAFF. DNA of the CDR3: TGTGCCACTTGGACCGTGAACACTGAAGCTTTCTTT.

The V gene is TRBV10-3, the J gene TRBJ1-2; 7 nucleotides agree with TRBD1. CDR3 size: 15 residues. Losses at the gene ends were 6 bases for V and 4 bases for J; bases not matched to a gene: 11. Germline values: CDR1 ENHRY, CDR2 SYGVKD. Written as DNA, the CDR3 is TGTGCCATCAGGAGTGGGACAGCCGATCCCTATGGCTACACCTTC. It translates to CAIRSGTADPYGYTF.